These 18 T cell receptor beta chains originate from one sample sequenced in a study of blood T cells in healthy people across ages. Primed by a sample-barcoded 5' primer and a J-beta primer mix, a second PCR proceeded for about 7 to 12 cycles. TCRdb recomputed calls from the 5' RACE reads with MiXCR, one row per CDR3 protein. In the table there are hundreds of thousands of distinct CDR3 sequences, roughly 25% of which are singletons. The same data also went into a second study, on T cells of mothers and their children.

The sample comprised blood. The source of these receptors is a boy aged 10-17 years in good health.

The CDR3 protein is CSPDRPNEKLFF. The CDR3 nucleotides read TGCAGTCCCGACAGACCGAATGAAAAACTGTTTTTT. The chain joins TRBV20-1 to TRBJ1-4; a possible D gene is TRBD1 (5 bases). This CDR3 region has 12 residues. Germline-derived CDR1 and CDR2 are DFQATT and SNEGSKA (reference sequence). V shed 8 bases and J shed 5 bases, with 12 bases lying between them.

The chain carries TRBV28 and TRBJ1-2; D not certain. CDR1 MDHEN and CDR2 SYDVKM come from the germline V gene. V was clipped by 6 bases and J by 8 bases, with 22 bases between them. The CDR3 spans 15 residues. DNA of the CDR3: TGTGCCAGCAGGGCGGGCGGTTCACGCCTATGGGGCTACACCTTC. Protein sequence: CASRAGGSRLWGYTF.

This clonotype was counted between two and nine times. The CDR3 is CASRWRGDTEAFF. Here the CDR3 DNA reads TGTGCCAGCCGATGGAGGGGAGACACTGAAGCTTTCTTT. J is TRBJ1-1 and V is TRBV11-1; the D gene is possibly TRBD1 (5 bases). V lost 8 bases and J lost 3, with 13 bases in between. Germline values: CDR1 SGHAT, CDR2 FQDESV (reference sequence). CDR3 size: 13 residues.

Of note for this clonotype: An end of the junction differs from the germline gene, which may be a read error. The rearrangement links TRBV12-3 or TRBV12-4 to TRBJ2-1, with 7 bases fitting TRBD2. The CDR3 contains 13 residues. CDR3 loop: CASSLAGQTSQVF. DNA for the CDR3: TGTGCCAGCAGTTTAGCGGGGCAGACTAGCCAGGTCTTC.

This clonotype has a handful of counts. V gene TRBV12-3 or TRBV12-4 combines with J gene TRBJ1-1; D is unresolved. There are 12 residues in the CDR3. V was clipped by 3 bases and J by 5 bases, with 7 bases between them. In nucleotides, the CDR3 is TGTGCCAGCAGTTTGTCACAGACTGAAGCTTTCTTT. The encoded protein is CASSLSQTEAFF.

The chain links TRBV20-1 to TRBJ2-5; 12 nucleotides align to TRBD2. The germline V gene has CDR1 DFQATT and CDR2 SNEGSKA (reference sequence). The junction had 3 bases not matched to a gene; V was cut back by 2 bases and J by 5 bases. The CDR3 spans 14 residues. CDR3 sequence (DNA): TGCAGTGCTAGACTAGCGGGGGGGGTGGAGACCCAGTACTTC. Encoded protein: CSARLAGGVETQYF.

There are a few counts of this clonotype. This sequence joins TRBV5-1 and TRBJ2-7; D call uncertain. V gave up 5 bases and J gave up 2 bases, with 11 bases separating them. Germline-derived CDR1 and CDR2 are SGHRS and YFSETQ. The CDR3 loop spans 13 amino acids. The CDR3 is CASRLPEAYEQYF. Here the CDR3 DNA reads TGCGCCAGCAGACTTCCCGAGGCCTACGAGCAGTACTTC.

The chain links TRBV18 to TRBJ2-3; D gene ambiguous. The CDR3 sequence is 16 residues long. Germline CDR1 reads KGHSH; CDR2 reads LQKENI. V dropped 3 bases and J dropped 1 base, with 14 bases sitting between them. DNA for the CDR3: TGTGCCAGCTCACCCCTTGAGGCCTTGGGCACAGATACGCAGTATTTT. Protein: CASSPLEALGTDTQYF.

The chain carries TRBV20-1 and TRBJ2-5; perhaps D is TRBD1 or TRBD2 (5 bases each). The CDR3 is 15 amino acids. Per the germline V gene, CDR1 is DFQATT and CDR2 is SNEGSKA (reference sequence). Trimming removed 2 bases at V and 1 base at J, with 14 bases between. CDR3 DNA sequence: TGCAGTGCTAGAACTAGAGGGACGGCCCAAGAGACCCAGTACTTC. Its protein product is CSARTRGTAQETQYF.

The sample holds many counts of this clonotype. The gene calls are TRBV7-9 and TRBJ1-6; no firm D call. This CDR3 has 15 amino acids. V lost 6 bases and J 0 bases, leaving 9 bases between the germline ends. Germline loops: CDR1 SEHNR, CDR2 FQNEAQ (reference sequence). For the CDR3, the DNA is TGTGCCAGCAGTTTTGGGAGCTCCTATAATTCACCCCTCCACTTT. Amino acid sequence: CASSFGSSYNSPLHF.

For this clonotype: The conserved phenylalanine or tryptophan is not found at the CDR3 terminus, so this likely reflects a read error. The chain is built from TRBV14 and TRBJ1-2; D not certain. V lost 1 base and J lost 5, with 23 bases in between. The CDR3 is 18 residues long. Germline CDR1 SGHDN, CDR2 FVKESK. CDR3 amino acids: CASSQGHSMRDSTYGYTL. For the CDR3, the DNA is TGTGCCAGCAGCCAAGGGCACAGTATGAGAGATTCAACGTATGGCTACACCCTC.

This clonotype has only a few counts. This chain joins TRBV20-1 and TRBJ2-1, with TRBD2 identical over 10 bases. Germline assignment: CDR1 DFQATT and CDR2 SNEGSKA (reference sequence). V gave up 0 bases and J gave up 7 bases; unmatched junction bases: 9. This CDR3 contains 16 residues. CDR3 DNA: TGCAGTGCTAGAGATCCGTTAGCGGGGGGTATGAATGAGCAGTTCTTC. This gives the protein CSARDPLAGGMNEQFF.

In this sample, this clonotype turned up a few times. The genes are TRBV10-2 and TRBJ2-1; tentative D call: TRBD1 (5 bases). The V end lost 5 bases, the J end lost 6 bases, and 14 bases lay between the germline ends. Germline lookup yields CDR1 WSHSY and CDR2 SAAADI. The CDR3 is made up of 14 amino acids. CDR3 amino acids: CASSISGAPNEQFF. The CDR3 DNA sequence: TGCGCCAGCAGTATCTCTGGGGCCCCCAATGAGCAGTTCTTC.

The V call is TRBV20-1, the J call TRBJ1-4; D call uncertain. This CDR3 has 14 amino acids. CDR1 and CDR2 (germline): DFQATT, SNEGSKA (reference sequence). V dropped 3 bases and J dropped 0 bases, with 8 bases sitting between them. The CDR3 region is CSASLGATNEKLFF. The CDR3 nucleotides read TGCAGTGCTAGTCTGGGTGCAACTAATGAAAAACTGTTTTTT.

This clonotype occurred a few times. J is TRBJ2-2 and V is TRBV5-1; TRBD2 matches at 7 bases. In germline, CDR1 is SGHRS, CDR2 YFSETQ. The CDR3 contains 16 residues. The V segment lost 4 bases and the J segment 1 base; nucleotides outside the gene matches: 7. As DNA, the CDR3 is TGCGCCAGCAGCAAACCGGGACTACGGAACACCGGGGAGCTGTTTTTT. The encoded protein is CASSKPGLRNTGELFF.

The V gene is TRBV27, the J gene TRBJ2-4; D perhaps matches TRBD1 (5 bases). V was cut by 2 bases and J by 10 bases, with 12 bases left in between. CDR3 length equals 13 residues. The germline V gene has CDR1 MNHEY and CDR2 SMNVEV (reference sequence). The CDR3 DNA sequence: TGTGCCAGCAGTTTAGTGTCAGGGAATATTCAGTACTTC. The encoded protein is CASSLVSGNIQYF.

The V and J genes are TRBV12-3 or TRBV12-4 and TRBJ2-5; 14 nucleotides align to TRBD2. The CDR3 runs 17 residues. V lost 3 bases to trimming and J lost 2 bases; unmatched junction nucleotides: 5. In DNA form, the CDR3 reads TGTGCCAGCAGTTTGGAGACTAGCGGGGGGGTTCAAGAGACCCAGTACTTC. Translation: CASSLETSGGVQETQYF.

This chain uses TRBV20-1 with TRBJ2-7, with 7 bases matching TRBD2. In germline, CDR1 is DFQATT, CDR2 SNEGSKA (reference sequence). The length of the CDR3 is 16 residues. Trimming took 5 bases from V and 7 from J; bases not matched to a gene: 20. The CDR3 loop reads CSACPAGASGRREQYF. The CDR3 region has the DNA TGCAGTGCTTGTCCCGCCGGGGCTAGCGGTCGGAGGGAGCAGTACTTC.